This T cell receptor (beta chain) was sequenced for a study of blood T cell repertoires in COVID-19. This CDR3 has 14 residues. The V gene's germline CDR1 is SGHTA and CDR2 FQGNSA. The V end lost 2 bases, the J end lost 3 bases, and 10 bases lay between the germline ends. The table came from immunoSEQ multiplex PCR; TCRdb's copy has only in-frame clones and leaves some out. The data contain some 120,000 clones, roughly four fifths of them singletons. This chain links TRBV7-2 with TRBJ2-5; tentative D call: TRBD2 (6 bases). This TCR was sampled from a young man with COVID-19, enrolled during active disease. Sequencing was done on a sample of peripheral blood. This chain's CDR3 is CASSLKGLEETQYF. Written as DNA, the CDR3 is TGTGCCAGCAGCTTAAAGGGACTCGAAGAGACCCAGTACTTC. Full variable domain (rest looked up from reference TRBV7-2 and TRBJ2-5): GAGVSQSPSNKVTEKGKDVELRCDPISGHTALYWYRQSLGQGLEFLIYFQGNSAPDKSGLPSDRFSAERTGGSVSTLTIQRTQQEDSAVYLCASSLKGLEETQYFGPGTRLLVL.